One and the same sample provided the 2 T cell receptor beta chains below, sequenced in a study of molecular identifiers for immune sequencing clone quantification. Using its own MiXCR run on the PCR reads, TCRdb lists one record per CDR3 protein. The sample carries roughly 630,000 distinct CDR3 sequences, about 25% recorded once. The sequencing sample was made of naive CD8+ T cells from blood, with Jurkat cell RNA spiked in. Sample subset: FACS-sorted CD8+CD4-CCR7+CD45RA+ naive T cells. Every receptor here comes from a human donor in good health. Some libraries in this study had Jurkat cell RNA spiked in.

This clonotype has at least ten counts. Here the CDR3 reads CASSPVLAGLNTEAFF. The CDR3 DNA reads TGCGCCAGCAGCCCGGTCCTGGCAGGCTTGAACACTGAAGCTTTCTTT. The chain uses TRBV4-3 and TRBJ1-1; D gene unclear. V gave up 4 bases and J gave up 0 bases, with 15 bases separating them. The germline V gene encodes CDR1 LGHNA and CDR2 YSLEER. The CDR3 consists of 16 residues.

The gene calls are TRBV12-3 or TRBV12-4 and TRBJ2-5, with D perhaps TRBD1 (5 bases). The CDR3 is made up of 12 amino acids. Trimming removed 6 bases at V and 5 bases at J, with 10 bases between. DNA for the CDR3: TGTGCCAGCAGGGGGCTTTTTGAGACCCAGTACTTC. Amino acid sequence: CASRGLFETQYF.